These 30 T cell receptor beta chains were all obtained from the same sample, sequenced in a study of blood T cell repertoires in COVID-19. TCRdb's table, derived via immunoSEQ multiplex PCR, lists solely in-frame clones and lacks some. The repertoire holds over 200,000 clones, with 89% as singletons. Sequencing input: PBMCs or T cells enriched from blood (not recorded which). The source is a woman between 25 and 40 years old with acute COVID-19.

V is TRBV6-1 and J is TRBJ1-5; possibly TRBD1 for D (5 bases). CDR1 and CDR2 (germline): MNHNS, SASEGT. This CDR3 comprises 16 residues. The ends were cut back, 3 bases at V and 2 bases at J, with 14 bases in the middle. The CDR3 sequence: CASSESGGIRNQPQHF. As DNA, the CDR3 is TGTGCCAGCAGTGAGTCGGGGGGAATACGCAATCAGCCCCAGCATTTT.

This sequence joins TRBV5-4 and TRBJ2-7; 9 bases match TRBD2. Per the germline V gene, CDR1 is SGHNT and CDR2 is YYREEE (reference sequence). This CDR3 region has 14 residues. V shed 1 base and J 4 bases; nucleotides not matched to a gene: 3. CDR3 loop: CASSLIAGDYEQYF. The CDR3 DNA reads as TGTGCCAGCAGCTTGATAGCGGGGGATTACGAGCAGTACTTC.

V usage is TRBV7-9 and J usage is TRBJ2-5; 13 positions agree with TRBD2. Germline loops: CDR1 SEHNR, CDR2 FQNEAQ (reference sequence). The CDR3 runs to 18 residues. Germline trimming cut 1 base from V and 0 bases from J; bases unmatched to any gene: 5. CDR3 sequence (DNA): TGTGCCAGCAGCTTAGATAGGGGACTAGCGGGGCACCAAGAGACCCAGTACTTC. Its protein is CASSLDRGLAGHQETQYF.

The rearrangement joins TRBV7-6 to TRBJ1-6; 11 nucleotides align to TRBD1. V lost 1 base to trimming and J lost 4 bases; unmatched junction nucleotides: 6. This CDR3 has 18 residues. Germline-derived CDR1 and CDR2 are SGHVS and FNYEAQ. The CDR3 DNA reads as TGTGCCAGCAGCTTAGAGTTCGGGACAGGGGGGTATAATTCACCCCTCCACTTT. Its translation is CASSLEFGTGGYNSPLHF.

The CDR3 nucleotides are TGTGCCAGCAGCTACGGGACAACTGGAAACACCATATATTTT. It is translated as CASSYGTTGNTIYF. The J gene is TRBJ1-3, the V gene TRBV5-5, with TRBD1 as a possible D gene (6 bases). V was clipped by 3 bases and J by 2 bases, with 9 bases between them. This CDR3 is 14 amino acids long. In germline, CDR1 is SGHKS, CDR2 YYEKEE (reference sequence).

Only a few counts were recorded for this clone. V gene TRBV11-2 combines with J gene TRBJ1-1; D unclear. This CDR3 comprises 14 residues. Trimming removed 4 bases at V and 4 bases at J, with 13 bases between. Germline loops: CDR1 SGHAT, CDR2 FQNNGV. In nucleotides, the CDR3 is TGTGCCAGCAGCTCCATTCTCCGGGGCACTGAAGCTTTCTTT. As protein: CASSSILRGTEAFF. Using reference TRBV11-2 and TRBJ1-1 for the parts outside the CDR3, the full variable domain is EAGVAQSPRYKIIEKRQSVAFWCNPISGHATLYWYQQILGQGPKLLIQFQNNGVVDDSQLPKDRFSAERLKGVDSTLKIQPAKLEDSAVYLCASSSILRGTEAFFGQGTRLTVV.

This chain uses TRBV5-1 with TRBJ1-4; TRBD1 matches 9 bases. The CDR3 is made up of 17 amino acids. J was trimmed by 8 bases and V by 2 bases; bases with no gene match: 13. Germline V gives CDR1 SGHRS, CDR2 YFSETQ. CDR3 protein: CASSFDPPGTGREKLFF. As DNA, the CDR3 is TGCGCCAGCAGCTTCGACCCCCCCGGGACAGGGAGAGAAAAACTGTTTTTT.

This clone was seen once. The chain carries TRBV9 and TRBJ1-6, with 7 bases that match TRBD1. The V gene's germline CDR1 is SGDLS and CDR2 YYNGEE. The CDR3 loop spans 15 amino acids. V shed 0 bases, J shed 10 bases, and the junction held 7 bases outside the gene matches. In DNA, the CDR3 is TGTGCCAGCAGCGTAGACGGACAGGCTAGCTCACCCCTCCACTTT. It codes for CASSVDGQASSPLHF. The full variable domain, in which reference TRBV9 and TRBJ1-6 provide the parts outside the CDR3, is DSGVTQTPKHLITATGQRVTLRCSPRSGDLSVYWYQQSLDQGLQFLIQYYNGEERAKGNILERFSAQQFPDLHSELNLSSLELGDSALYFCASSVDGQASSPLHFGNGTRLTVT.

The rearrangement uses TRBV5-1 and TRBJ1-3; the match to TRBD1 covers 7 bases. V was pared by 4 bases and J by 3 bases, with 7 bases of the junction left unmatched. There are 15 residues in the CDR3. Germline-derived CDR1 and CDR2 are SGHRS and YFSETQ. CDR3 amino acids: CASSADTGVGNTIYF. CDR3 bases: TGCGCCAGCAGCGCCGATACAGGGGTTGGAAACACCATATATTTT.

The V call is TRBV4-2, the J call TRBJ1-4; 7 bases are shared with TRBD1. CDR1 is LGHNA and CDR2 is YNFKEQ in the germline V gene. With 0 bases clipped from V and 8 bases from J, the junction kept 6 bases outside the gene matches. This CDR3 spans 15 amino acids. In DNA form, the CDR3 reads TGTGCCAGCAGCCAAGACCGGGACAGAGAAGAAAAACTGTTTTTT. It translates to CASSQDRDREEKLFF.

The J gene is TRBJ1-5, the V gene TRBV18; D gene unclear. Trimming pared 2 bases from V and 5 bases from J, leaving 7 bases between. Germline assignment: CDR1 KGHSH and CDR2 LQKENI. The CDR3 is 13 amino acids. As DNA, the CDR3 is TGTGCCAGCTCACCAAATCTAGATCAGCCCCAGCATTTT. Its translation: CASSPNLDQPQHF.

This sequence joins TRBV12-5 and TRBJ2-7, with D possibly matching TRBD1 (6 bases). Germline V gene sequence: CDR1 LGHNT, CDR2 FRNRAP. This CDR3 has 12 residues. With 3 bases removed from V and 5 bases from J, the gap between germline ends came to 8 bases. This CDR3 reads CASGFGGDEQYF. In DNA form, the CDR3 reads TGTGCTAGTGGTTTTGGGGGCGACGAGCAGTACTTC.

Here the CDR3 DNA reads TGTGCCAGCAGTTCCCCGGGCGAGCAGTACTTC. It codes for CASSSPGEQYF. The chain couples TRBV6-5 to TRBJ2-7; D not certain. The CDR3 extends over 11 amino acids. Trimming pared 4 bases from V and 6 bases from J, leaving 7 bases between. The germline V gene encodes CDR1 MNHEY and CDR2 SVGAGI.

J is TRBJ1-4 and V is TRBV5-6; D unresolved. Per the germline V gene, CDR1 is SGHDT and CDR2 is YYEEEE. Trimming pared 4 bases from V and 7 bases from J, leaving 11 bases between. This CDR3 is built from 13 residues. The CDR3 reads CASSKAPSEKLFF. The CDR3, as DNA: TGTGCCAGCAGCAAGGCCCCTAGTGAAAAACTGTTTTTT. The entire variable domain, with the rest obtained from reference TRBV5-6 and TRBJ1-4, is as follows: DAGVTQSPTHLIKTRGQQVTLRCSPKSGHDTVSWYQQALGQGPQFIFQYYEEEERQRGNFPDRFSGHQFPNYSSELNVNALLLGDSALYLCASSKAPSEKLFFGSGTQLSVL.

The table lists this clone with a count of one. This chain uses TRBV6-5 with TRBJ1-2, with D tentatively TRBD1 (5 bases). With 5 bases removed from V and 1 base from J, the gap between germline ends came to 14 bases. The CDR3 is made up of 15 amino acids. Germline assignment: CDR1 MNHEY and CDR2 SVGAGI. This CDR3 reads CASSPRTKFNYGYTF. CDR3 nucleotide sequence: TGTGCCAGCAGTCCGCGGACAAAATTTAACTATGGCTACACCTTC.

J is TRBJ1-5 and V is TRBV7-7; D unresolved. Trimming removed 6 bases from V and 6 bases from J, with 12 bases in between. Germline CDR1 is SSHAT and CDR2 is FNYEAQ (reference sequence). The CDR3 is 13 residues long. For the CDR3, the DNA is TGTGCCAGCAGGTGGGGTGAGGGTCAGCCCCAGCATTTT. Its protein product is CASRWGEGQPQHF.

The CDR3 DNA is TGTGCCAGTAGTATAGGCGGGACAGCGAACACCGGGGAGCTGTTTTTT. Amino acid sequence: CASSIGGTANTGELFF. V and J are TRBV19 and TRBJ2-2; perhaps TRBD1 as D (7 bases). Germline V CDR1 and CDR2: LNHDA, SQIVND (reference sequence). This CDR3 has 16 residues. Trimming took off 1 base at V and 0 bases at J, with 9 bases between the two ends.

The chain links TRBV24-1 to TRBJ2-1, with D perhaps TRBD2 (5 bases). The CDR3 length is 12 residues. The germline V and J ends were trimmed by 9 bases and 6 bases, with 11 bases remaining between them. Germline V gene lookup returns CDR1 KGHDR and CDR2 SFDVKD. This CDR3 is CATQIEGNEQFF. In DNA form, the CDR3 reads TGTGCCACCCAGATAGAGGGCAATGAGCAGTTCTTC.

This clone was seen a few times. The V and J genes are TRBV6-5 and TRBJ2-7, with a weak D call TRBD1 (6 bases). Per germline, CDR1 MNHEY and CDR2 SVGAGI. Deletions cut 4 bases from V and 3 bases from J, with 13 bases between. This CDR3 is built from 14 residues. The DNA for the CDR3 is TGTGCCAGCAGTTCCCCGGGACACCACTACGAGCAGTACTTC. Encoded protein: CASSSPGHHYEQYF.

This clone was counted a few times. This chain joins TRBV6-1 and TRBJ2-7, with D possibly TRBD2 on 7 matching bases. The CDR3 covers 16 residues. Germline values: CDR1 MNHNS, CDR2 SASEGT. Trimming left V 6 bases short and J 0 bases short, with 18 bases between. CDR3 nucleotide sequence: TGTGCCAGCAGCGAAAGAGGGGGGGGGCACTCCTACGAGCAGTACTTC. Amino acids: CASSERGGGHSYEQYF.

This clone has ten or more counts. The chain recombines TRBV4-2 with TRBJ2-2, with 11 positions matching TRBD2. V gave up 0 bases and J gave up 1 base; unmatched junction bases: 7. The CDR3 has 19 amino acids. From germline, CDR1 is LGHNA and CDR2 YNFKEQ. This CDR3 reads CASSQDSTSGELNTGELFF. The CDR3 DNA reads TGTGCCAGCAGCCAAGACTCGACTAGCGGGGAACTGAACACCGGGGAGCTGTTTTTT.

This chain joins TRBV5-4 and TRBJ2-3, with 8 bases identical to TRBD2. Germline V CDR1 and CDR2: SGHNT, YYREEE (reference sequence). V gave up 2 bases and J gave up 3 bases; unmatched junction bases: 8. The CDR3 consists of 16 residues. Written as DNA, the CDR3 is TGTGCCAGCAGCTTAAAACGACTAGCGACTACAGATACGCAGTATTTT. Its protein is CASSLKRLATTDTQYF.

This clone has only one observation. This sequence joins TRBV2 and TRBJ2-3; D gene unclear. This CDR3 is built from 14 residues. From germline, CDR1 is SNHLY and CDR2 FYNNEI. The V and J ends lost 8 bases and 0 bases respectively, with 12 bases between them. CDR3 coding DNA: TGTGCCAGCTTTACTTCCACTAGCACAGATACGCAGTATTTT. Translating gives CASFTSTSTDTQYF. The variable domain in full, with the rest retrieved from reference TRBV2 and TRBJ2-3, is EPEVTQTPSHQVTQMGQEVILRCVPISNHLYFYWYRQILGQKVEFLVSFYNNEISEKSEIFDDQFSVERPDGSNFTLKIRSTKLEDSAMYFCASFTSTSTDTQYFGPGTRLTVL.

The chain is built from TRBV13 and TRBJ2-4, with a possible D match to TRBD1 (6 bases). Germline V CDR1 and CDR2: PRHDT, FYEKMQ (reference sequence). The CDR3 sequence is 16 residues long. V lost 4 bases and J 7 bases, leaving 20 bases between the germline ends. In nucleotides, the CDR3 is TGTGCCAGCAGCTCGCCCCTGGCGTACCAGGGGAACATTCAGTACTTC. Amino acids: CASSSPLAYQGNIQYF.

The chain links TRBV28 to TRBJ1-4, with D uncertain. Trimming removed 9 bases from V and 4 bases from J, with 12 bases in between. The germline V gene encodes CDR1 MDHEN and CDR2 SYDVKM. There are 13 residues in the CDR3. The CDR3 nucleotides read TGTGCCAGTTGGGGAGGGATTAATGAAAAACTGTTTTTT. It specifies CASWGGINEKLFF.

The V call is TRBV7-9, the J call TRBJ1-3; 7 bases are a match to TRBD1. The CDR3 runs to 15 residues. Germline V gene lookup returns CDR1 SEHNR and CDR2 FQNEAQ (reference sequence). Trimming removed 0 bases from V and 4 bases from J; junction bases left unmatched: 3. The CDR3 here is CASSLAEGAGNTIYF. The CDR3, as DNA: TGTGCCAGCAGCTTAGCGGAGGGGGCAGGAAACACCATATATTTT.

The chain links TRBV2 to TRBJ2-3, with D maybe TRBD1 (7 bases). This CDR3 contains 14 residues. V was clipped by 4 bases and J by 6 bases, with 14 bases between them. From germline, CDR1 is SNHLY and CDR2 FYNNEI. The CDR3 DNA is TGTGCCAGCAGTGTGCAGGGGGGACGGGATACGCAGTATTTT. Residues: CASSVQGGRDTQYF.

This chain uses TRBV19 with TRBJ1-4, with 8 bases aligning to TRBD1. Germline assignment: CDR1 LNHDA and CDR2 SQIVND (reference sequence). Trimming cost V 3 bases and J 7 bases; bases outside gene matches: 10. CDR3 length equals 16 residues. The CDR3: CASSIPSAGGGEKLFF. DNA of the CDR3: TGTGCCAGTAGTATCCCCTCGGCAGGGGGCGGTGAAAAACTGTTTTTT.

V gene TRBV11-3 combines with J gene TRBJ2-2; no firm D call. Germline-derived CDR1 and CDR2 are SGHNT and YENEEA. The CDR3 is made up of 13 amino acids. The V end lost 4 bases, the J end lost 6 bases, and 9 bases lay between the germline ends. Here the CDR3 DNA reads TGTGCCAGCAGCTCCGGGTTGCCCGGGGAGCTGTTTTTT. The encoded protein is CASSSGLPGELFF. The full variable domain, with the rest looked up from reference TRBV11-3 and TRBJ2-2, is EAGVVQSPRYKIIEKKQPVAFWCNPISGHNTLYWYLQNLGQGPELLIRYENEEAVDDSQLPKDRFSAERLKGVDSTLKIQPAELGDSAVYLCASSSGLPGELFFGEGSRLTVL.

This chain links TRBV28 with TRBJ2-5; TRBD2 might be the D (7 bases). This CDR3 contains 15 residues. Germline CDR1 reads MDHEN; CDR2 reads SYDVKM. Between the trimmed V and J ends, which lost 2 bases and 0 bases, there was a span of 10 bases. CDR3 DNA sequence: TGTGCCAGCAGTTTAGGGGGGGCGTACCAAGAGACCCAGTACTTC. This translates into CASSLGGAYQETQYF.